This T cell receptor (beta chain) was recorded in a study of T cell responses to AZD1222 COVID-19 vaccine. A remark on this clone: Its matching antigen is unknown.

TCRdb's copy holds only in-frame clones and misses some; the assay was immunoSEQ multiplex PCR. This sample has about 140,000 clones, with roughly 88% found just once. This CDR3 has 15 residues. V lost 3 bases and J lost 4; bases outside the gene matches: 7. Germline V gene data show CDR1 as SGDLS and CDR2 as YYNGEE. Study-level findings and limits: White British donors predominated, females outnumbered males, and clonal diversity was possibly underestimated.

Sequenced material: peripheral blood, taken on day 0 of AZD1222 vaccination. This TCR came from an adult in good health. The rearrangement uses TRBV9 and TRBJ1-1; TRBD1 agrees at 9 bases. In DNA form, the CDR3 reads TGTGCCAGCAGCGACACTGGGACAGGGAGCACTGAAGCTTTCTTT. Amino acid sequence: CASSDTGTGSTEAFF.